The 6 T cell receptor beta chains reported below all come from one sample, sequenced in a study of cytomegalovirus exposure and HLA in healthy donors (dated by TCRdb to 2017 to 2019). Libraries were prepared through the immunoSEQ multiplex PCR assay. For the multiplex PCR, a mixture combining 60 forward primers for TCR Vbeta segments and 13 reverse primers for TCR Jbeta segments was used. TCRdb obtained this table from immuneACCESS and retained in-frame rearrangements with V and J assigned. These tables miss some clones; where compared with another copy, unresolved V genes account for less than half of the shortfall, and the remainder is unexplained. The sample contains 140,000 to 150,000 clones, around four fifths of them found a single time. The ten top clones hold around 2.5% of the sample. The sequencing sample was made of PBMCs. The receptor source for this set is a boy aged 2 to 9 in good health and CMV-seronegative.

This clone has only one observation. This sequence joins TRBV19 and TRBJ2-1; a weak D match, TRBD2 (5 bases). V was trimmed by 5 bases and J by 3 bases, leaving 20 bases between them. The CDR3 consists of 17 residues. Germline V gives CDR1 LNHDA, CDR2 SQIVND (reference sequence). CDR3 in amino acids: CASSLKSVRRDYNEQFF. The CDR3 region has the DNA TGTGCCAGTAGTCTCAAGTCCGTTCGCCGGGACTACAATGAGCAGTTCTTC. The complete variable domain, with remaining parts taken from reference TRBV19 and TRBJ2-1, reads DGGITQSPKYLFRKEGQNVTLSCEQNLNHDAMYWYRQDPGQGLRLIYYSQIVNDFQKGDIAEGYSVSREKKESFPLTVTSAQKNPTAFYLCASSLKSVRRDYNEQFFGPGTRLTVL.

The CDR3 DNA sequence: TGTGCCATCAGTGAATTAAACCGAGGCGGATTAGAGCAGTACTTC. It codes for CAISELNRGGLEQYF. This chain uses TRBV10-3 with TRBJ2-5; D ambiguous. Deletions cut 3 bases from V and 11 bases from J, with 22 bases between. The CDR3 is made up of 15 amino acids. The V gene's germline CDR1 is ENHRY and CDR2 SYGVKD.

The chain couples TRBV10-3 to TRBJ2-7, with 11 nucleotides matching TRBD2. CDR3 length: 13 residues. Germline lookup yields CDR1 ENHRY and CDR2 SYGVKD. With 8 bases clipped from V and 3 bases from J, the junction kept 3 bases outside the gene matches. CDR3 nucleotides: TGTGCCATCTCCGGGACTAGCGGCTACGAGCAGTACTTC. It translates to CAISGTSGYEQYF.

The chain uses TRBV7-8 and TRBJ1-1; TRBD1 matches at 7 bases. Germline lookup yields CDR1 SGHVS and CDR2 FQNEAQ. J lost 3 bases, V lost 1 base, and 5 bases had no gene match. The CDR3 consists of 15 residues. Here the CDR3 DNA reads TGTGCCAGCAGCTTAGGGCGACAGGGAGACACTGAAGCTTTCTTT. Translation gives CASSLGRQGDTEAFF. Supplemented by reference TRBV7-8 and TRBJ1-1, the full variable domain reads GAGVSQSPRYKVAKRGQDVALRCDPISGHVSLFWYQQALGQGPEFLTYFQNEAQLDKSGLPSDRFFAERPEGSVSTLKIQRTQQEDSAVYLCASSLGRQGDTEAFFGQGTRLTVV.

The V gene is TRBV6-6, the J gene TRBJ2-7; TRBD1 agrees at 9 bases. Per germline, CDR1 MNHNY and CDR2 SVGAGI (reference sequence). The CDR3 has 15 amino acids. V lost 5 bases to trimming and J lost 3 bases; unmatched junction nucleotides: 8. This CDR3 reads CASSLPGQGFYEQYF. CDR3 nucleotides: TGTGCCAGCAGTCTGCCGGGACAGGGATTCTACGAGCAGTACTTC.

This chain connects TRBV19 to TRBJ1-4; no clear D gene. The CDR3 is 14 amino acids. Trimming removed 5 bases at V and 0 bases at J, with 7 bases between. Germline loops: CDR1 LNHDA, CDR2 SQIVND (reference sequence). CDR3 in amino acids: CASSPVATNEKLFF. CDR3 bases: TGTGCCAGTAGTCCGGTAGCAACTAATGAAAAACTGTTTTTT.